Following are 30 T cell receptor beta chains from one sample sequenced in a study of control samples from healthy donors and cancer patients. TCRdb's copy holds only in-frame clones and misses some; the assay was immunoSEQ multiplex PCR. The sample lists some 140,000 clones; roughly 92% were seen once. Sample: blood. These receptors all come from a man aged 25 to 40 in good health.

The J gene is TRBJ2-2, the V gene TRBV30; 8 bases match TRBD1. The CDR3 sequence is 19 residues long. J gave up 0 bases and V 4 bases, and 16 bases lay outside the gene matches. CDR1 and CDR2 from the germline V gene are GTSNPN and SVGIG (reference sequence). The CDR3 nucleotides read TGTGCCTGGACGGGCAGGGGGCCCCATTTAAGGTCGAACACCGGGGAGCTGTTTTTT. Protein product: CAWTGRGPHLRSNTGELFF.

The chain carries TRBV28 and TRBJ1-2, with D possibly matching TRBD1 (6 bases). Germline V CDR1 and CDR2: MDHEN, SYDVKM. CDR3 length: 14 residues. Trimming left V 4 bases short and J 3 bases short, with 12 bases between. The CDR3 nucleotides are TGTGCCAGCAGTTCCGGGGGCGACGACTATGGCTACACCTTC. Its protein is CASSSGGDDYGYTF.

The chain links TRBV10-3 to TRBJ1-3; D remains unclear. This CDR3 has 13 amino acids. Deletions cut 6 bases from V and 0 bases from J, with 6 bases between. Looked up from germline, CDR1 is ENHRY and CDR2 is SYGVKD. CDR3 DNA sequence: TGTGCCATCAGAGGAAGCTCTGGAAACACCATATATTTT. Protein: CAIRGSSGNTIYF.

The genes are TRBV7-9 and TRBJ2-3; 7 bases are shared with TRBD2. This CDR3 has 14 residues. Germline CDR1 is SEHNR and CDR2 is FQNEAQ (reference sequence). Unmatched junction bases numbered 7, after V lost 8 bases and J lost 2 bases. In nucleotides, the CDR3 is TGTGCCAGCGGGGCAGCGGGAAACACAGATACGCAGTATTTT. It codes for CASGAAGNTDTQYF.

Of note for this clone: Other DNA sequences from this sample encode an identical CDR3 as well. V usage is TRBV7-9 and J usage is TRBJ2-3; 8 bases map to TRBD2. The CDR3 loop spans 15 amino acids. Trimming cost V 5 bases and J 1 base; bases outside gene matches: 5. Germline CDR1 reads SEHNR; CDR2 reads FQNEAQ (reference sequence). The DNA of the CDR3 is TGTGCCAGCAGCCCAACGGGGGGGGGCACAGATACGCAGTATTTT. This gives the protein CASSPTGGGTDTQYF. Full variable domain (remainder filled in from reference TRBV7-9 and TRBJ2-3): DTGVSQNPRHKITKRGQNVTFRCDPISEHNRLYWYRQTLGQGPEFLTYFQNEAQLEKSRLLSDRFSAERPKGSFSTLEIQRTEQGDSAMYLCASSPTGGGTDTQYFGPGTRLTVL.

This rearrangement joins TRBV19 to TRBJ2-7, with D perhaps matching TRBD2 (6 bases). Trimming took 5 bases from V and 0 from J, leaving 14 bases between them. The length of the CDR3 is 15 residues. In germline, CDR1 is LNHDA, CDR2 SQIVND (reference sequence). The CDR3 nucleotides are TGTGCCAGTAGTGCGGGGACCGATAGCTCCTACGAGCAGTACTTC. It specifies CASSAGTDSSYEQYF. Full variable domain (missing parts from reference TRBV19 and TRBJ2-7): DGGITQSPKYLFRKEGQNVTLSCEQNLNHDAMYWYRQDPGQGLRLIYYSQIVNDFQKGDIAEGYSVSREKKESFPLTVTSAQKNPTAFYLCASSAGTDSSYEQYFGPGTRLTVT.

The gene calls are TRBV10-3 and TRBJ2-1; tentative D call: TRBD2 (6 bases). Germline lookup yields CDR1 ENHRY and CDR2 SYGVKD. Between the trimmed V and J ends, which lost 0 bases and 2 bases, there was a span of 35 bases. CDR3 length equals 24 residues. This CDR3 is CAISESTVPWRGGSSKITYNEQFF. CDR3 in DNA: TGTGCCATCAGTGAGTCGACAGTACCCTGGAGGGGCGGGTCTAGCAAGATCACCTACAATGAGCAGTTCTTC.

The chain combines TRBV3-1 (or the pseudogene TRBV3-2) with TRBJ2-3; D perhaps matches TRBD2 (5 bases). Germline CDR1 is LGHDT and CDR2 is YNNKEL (reference sequence). This CDR3 spans 16 amino acids. Trimming removed 4 bases from V and 0 bases from J, with 14 bases in between. The chain's CDR3 is CASSLTLAASTDTQYF. CDR3 DNA sequence: TGTGCCAGCAGCCTTACTCTAGCTGCTAGCACAGATACGCAGTATTTT.

The rearrangement joins TRBV28 to TRBJ2-3; D gene unclear. There are 16 residues in the CDR3. Germline CDR1 is MDHEN and CDR2 is SYDVKM. V was clipped by 4 bases and J by 5 bases, with 19 bases between them. The CDR3 sequence is CASSSIDLGRLDTQYF. In nucleotides, the CDR3 is TGTGCCAGCAGTTCCATAGATTTGGGCCGTTTAGATACGCAGTATTTT.

This chain joins TRBV18 and TRBJ2-7; D is unclear. V was shortened by 6 bases and J by 3 bases, with 12 bases between the two germline ends. The germline CDR1 and CDR2 sequences are KGHSH and LQKENI. CDR3 length: 13 residues. For the CDR3, the DNA is TGTGCCAGCTCCAGTAATCTTTACTACGAGCAGTACTTC. This translates into CASSSNLYYEQYF.

This chain links TRBV28 with TRBJ1-3; D is ambiguous. Germline V lookup: CDR1 MDHEN, CDR2 SYDVKM. CDR3 size: 14 residues. Between the trimmed V and J ends, which lost 2 bases and 4 bases, there was a span of 9 bases. The CDR3 loop reads CASSLAQLGNTIYF. CDR3 sequence (DNA): TGTGCCAGCAGTTTAGCACAGTTAGGAAACACCATATATTTT. Supplemented by reference TRBV28 and TRBJ1-3, the full variable domain reads DVKVTQSSRYLVKRTGEKVFLECVQDMDHENMFWYRQDPGLGLRLIYFSYDVKMKEKGDIPEGYSVSREKKERFSLILESASTNQTSMYLCASSLAQLGNTIYFGEGSWLTVV.

The chain couples TRBV14 to TRBJ2-7, with D tentatively TRBD1 (5 bases). V was cut by 0 bases and J by 6 bases, with 9 bases left in between. The CDR3 spans 13 residues. CDR1 and CDR2 (germline): SGHDN, FVKESK. The CDR3 loop reads CASSQDLGPEQYF. The CDR3 nucleotides are TGTGCCAGCAGCCAAGATTTGGGGCCCGAGCAGTACTTC.

This chain joins TRBV9 and TRBJ2-3, with D possibly being TRBD1 (6 bases). The CDR3 runs to 13 residues. CDR1 and CDR2 (germline): SGDLS, YYNGEE. V was cut by 7 bases and J by 0 bases, with 9 bases left in between. The CDR3 loop reads CASAQGSTDTQYF. The CDR3, as DNA: TGTGCCAGCGCACAGGGCAGCACAGATACGCAGTATTTT.

This chain joins TRBV27 and TRBJ2-3; D may be TRBD1 (6 bases). CDR3 length: 14 residues. The V gene's germline CDR1 is MNHEY and CDR2 SMNVEV (reference sequence). Trimming pared 8 bases from V and 1 base from J, leaving 13 bases between. The CDR3 sequence is CASGTGSGTDTQYF. CDR3 sequence (DNA): TGTGCCAGCGGAACAGGGTCTGGCACAGATACGCAGTATTTT.

This clone was seen once. The V and J genes are TRBV2 and TRBJ1-6; D gene ambiguous. Trimming took off 8 bases at V and 6 bases at J, with 17 bases between the two ends. Germline V gene lookup returns CDR1 SNHLY and CDR2 FYNNEI. The CDR3 length is 15 residues. The CDR3: CASRSELGSNSPLHF. The CDR3 coding sequence is TGTGCCAGCCGGTCAGAGCTCGGGAGTAATTCACCCCTCCACTTT.

CDR3 coding DNA: TGTGCCAGCAGAAAGTCAAGGGTCACTGAAGCTTTCTTT. It translates to CASRKSRVTEAFF. V and J are TRBV12-3 or TRBV12-4 and TRBJ1-1; D remains unclear. The CDR3 length is 13 residues. V shed 6 bases and J shed 4 bases, with 12 bases lying between them.

The V call is TRBV28, the J call TRBJ2-3, with D possibly matching TRBD1 (5 bases). V was shortened by 6 bases and J by 4 bases, with 8 bases between the two germline ends. CDR1 is MDHEN, CDR2 SYDVKM, per germline. There are 12 residues in the CDR3. CDR3 in amino acids: CASSQGPDTQYF. CDR3 in DNA: TGTGCCAGCAGCCAGGGCCCAGATACGCAGTATTTT.

The CDR3 spells CASSRTPLQGATGEQYF. Here the CDR3 DNA reads TGCGCCAGCAGCCGTACCCCACTTCAGGGGGCTACGGGCGAGCAGTACTTC. This chain uses TRBV4-1 with TRBJ2-7, with 8 bases fitting TRBD1. The length of the CDR3 is 17 residues. Germline values: CDR1 MGHRA, CDR2 YSYEKL. V lost 4 bases, J lost 6 bases, and 17 bases stayed unmatched.

The CDR3 DNA reads TGCAGCGTAGAGGACAGGGAACAAGAGACCCAGTACTTC. Amino acids: CSVEDREQETQYF. The gene calls are TRBV29-1 and TRBJ2-5; 8 nucleotides line up with TRBD1. Germline V gene sequence: CDR1 SQVTM, CDR2 ANQGSEA. V was clipped by 6 bases and J by 2 bases; unmatched bases: 5. The CDR3 contains 13 residues.

V is TRBV6-5 and J is TRBJ1-5, with TRBD1 matching 9 bases. Looked up from germline, CDR1 is MNHEY and CDR2 is SVGAGI. The CDR3 loop spans 13 amino acids. The junction had 1 base not matched to a gene; V was cut back by 6 bases and J by 4 bases. CDR3 DNA sequence: TGTGCCAGCAGGGGGACAGGGAATCAGCCCCAGCATTTT. This gives the protein CASRGTGNQPQHF.

The genes are TRBV30 and TRBJ2-1; weak D call: TRBD2 (5 bases). This CDR3 spans 12 amino acids. Deletions cut 0 bases from V and 12 bases from J, with 12 bases between. The V gene's germline CDR1 is GTSNPN and CDR2 SVGIG (reference sequence). DNA of the CDR3: TGTGCCTGGAGTGTACTAGGGATTAGGCAGTTCTTC. Amino acid sequence: CAWSVLGIRQFF.

The chain links TRBV6-5 to TRBJ1-6; D not resolved. CDR1 is MNHEY, CDR2 SVGAGI, per germline. V shed 5 bases and J shed 10 bases, with 15 bases lying between them. The CDR3 runs 14 residues. CDR3 DNA: TGTGCCAGCAGTCAGATCCAGACCGGGTCACCCCTCCACTTT. Its translation is CASSQIQTGSPLHF.

Here the CDR3 reads CASSSGGGVSDEQFF. In nucleotides, the CDR3 is TGTGCCAGCAGCTCAGGTGGGGGAGTATCAGATGAGCAGTTCTTC. The chain is built from TRBV11-3 and TRBJ2-1; tentatively, D is TRBD1 or TRBD2 (5 bases each). The V gene lost 4 bases and the J gene lost 8 bases, with 18 bases spanning the gap. Germline CDR1 and CDR2: SGHNT and YENEEA. This CDR3 is built from 15 residues. The full variable domain, its missing parts supplied by reference TRBV11-3 and TRBJ2-1, is EAGVVQSPRYKIIEKKQPVAFWCNPISGHNTLYWYLQNLGQGPELLIRYENEEAVDDSQLPKDRFSAERLKGVDSTLKIQPAELGDSAVYLCASSSGGGVSDEQFFGPGTRLTVL.

V usage is TRBV27 and J usage is TRBJ2-3; D is possibly TRBD1 (6 bases). Germline assignment: CDR1 MNHEY and CDR2 SMNVEV (reference sequence). The CDR3 runs to 14 residues. The V end lost 2 bases, the J end lost 2 bases, and 8 bases lay between the germline ends. The CDR3 spells CASSLQGNTDTQYF. DNA for the CDR3: TGTGCCAGCAGTTTACAGGGGAACACAGATACGCAGTATTTT.

V and J are TRBV29-1 and TRBJ2-3; 9 bases fit TRBD1. Looked up from germline, CDR1 is SQVTM and CDR2 is ANQGSEA. The CDR3 contains 14 residues. Unmatched junction bases numbered 10, after V lost 6 bases and J lost 6 bases. CDR3 in amino acids: CSVRIRTGVDTQYF. CDR3 DNA sequence: TGCAGCGTACGTATCCGGACAGGGGTGGATACGCAGTATTTT.

This chain joins TRBV4-3 and TRBJ2-5; 7 bases map to TRBD2. CDR3 length: 18 amino acids. Germline V gene sequence: CDR1 LGHNA, CDR2 YSLEER. After removal of 0 bases from V and 5 bases from J, the junction contained 15 bases not matched to a gene. The DNA of the CDR3 is TGCGCCAGCAGCCAAGATCTCGCTGACGGGGAGGGAACGGAGACCCAGTACTTC. Residues: CASSQDLADGEGTETQYF.

This clone was observed a single time. CDR3 sequence reads: CASSLGGARGADTQYF. For the CDR3, the DNA is TGTGCCAGCAGCTTGGGAGGGGCGCGAGGGGCAGATACGCAGTATTTT. The chain carries TRBV5-4 and TRBJ2-3; D tentatively fits TRBD1 or TRBD2 (5 bases each). Germline V gene lookup returns CDR1 SGHNT and CDR2 YYREEE (reference sequence). V was cut by 0 bases and J by 4 bases, with 15 bases left in between. The CDR3 covers 16 residues.

The chain recombines TRBV21-1 with TRBJ2-2; the table assigns TRBD1, which was not confirmed against the DNA. TRBV21-1 is given as a pseudogene. The CDR3 is 16 amino acids. CDR3 nucleotides: TGTGCCAGCAGGAAATCCGGGACAGGGACCACCGGGGAGCTGTTTTTT. This gives the protein CASRKSGTGTTGELFF.

This chain connects TRBV18 to TRBJ1-1; unclear D gene. Germline assignment: CDR1 KGHSH and CDR2 LQKENI. The CDR3 runs 13 residues. V was pared by 4 bases and J by 1 base, with 7 bases between. The CDR3 loop reads CASSRESNTEAFF. The CDR3 nucleotides read TGTGCCAGCTCACGGGAATCGAACACTGAAGCTTTCTTT.

The CDR3 region has the DNA TGTGCCAGCAGCTTAGCTTTAGGTGGCAGCTCTAACTATGGCTACACCTTC. Its translation is CASSLALGGSSNYGYTF. The rearrangement links TRBV7-6 to TRBJ1-2; no definite D call. Germline-derived CDR1 and CDR2 are SGHVS and FNYEAQ. Trimming took 0 bases from V and 0 from J, leaving 14 bases between them. This CDR3 has 17 residues.